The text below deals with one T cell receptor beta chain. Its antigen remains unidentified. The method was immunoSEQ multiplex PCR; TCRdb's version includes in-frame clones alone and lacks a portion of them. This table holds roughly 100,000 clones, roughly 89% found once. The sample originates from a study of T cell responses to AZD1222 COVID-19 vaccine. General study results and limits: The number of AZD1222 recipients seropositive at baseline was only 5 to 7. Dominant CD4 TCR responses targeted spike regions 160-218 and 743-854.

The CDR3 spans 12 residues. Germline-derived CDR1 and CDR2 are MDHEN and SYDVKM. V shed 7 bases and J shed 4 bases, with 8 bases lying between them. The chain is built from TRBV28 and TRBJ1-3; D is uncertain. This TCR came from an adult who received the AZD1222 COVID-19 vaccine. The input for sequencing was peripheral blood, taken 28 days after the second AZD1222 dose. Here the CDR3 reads CASTGLGNTIYF. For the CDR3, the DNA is TGTGCCAGCACTGGGTTAGGAAACACCATATATTTT.